This is a list of T cell receptor beta chains from one sample in a study of blood T cell repertoires in COVID-19. Clones were sequenced by immunoSEQ multiplex PCR, and TCRdb holds only the in-frame ones, with some missing. The profile shows roughly 200,000 clones, around 90% of them singletons. The source material was peripheral blood. All receptors derive from a man between 60 and 75 years old with active or convalescent COVID-19. Both conserved end residues are part of each CDR3. D genes are given only for firm matches. Clone size is shown for a subset of rows, as once, few, many or a class of expanded clone.

J	V	D	size	DNA	CDR3
TRBJ1-6	TRBV5-1	TRBD1	once	TGCGCCAGCTCAATTACAGGGGGCTGGGGTTCACCCCTCCACTTT	CASSITGGWGSPLHF
TRBJ1-1	TRBV12-5	NA	once	TGTGCTAGTGGTTTGGTACTCGGTGGTCCGGGTGCTGAAGCTTTCTTT	CASGLVLGGPGAEAFF
TRBJ2-7	TRBV24-1	TRBD2	NA	TGTGCCACCAGTGACCGAACCCTAGCGGACCGGGAGCAGTACTTC	CATSDRTLADREQYF
TRBJ2-7	TRBV15	TRBD1	NA	TGTGCCACCAGCAATTCCTTCCGGGACAGGGCCCTCGAGCAGTACTTC	CATSNSFRDRALEQYF
TRBJ1-2	TRBV3-1/TRBV3-2	TRBD1	NA	TGTGCCAGCAGCCTTACAGGGGGCTGGGGCTACACCTTC	CASSLTGGWGYTF
TRBJ2-1	TRBV24-1	TRBD2	NA	TGTGCCACCAGTGATTTGACGGGGGGCTCCTACAATGAGCAGTTCTTC	CATSDLTGGSYNEQFF
TRBJ1-5	TRBV4-2	NA	NA	TGTGCCAGCAGCCAAGACGTAGCACACCCGACAGGAAGGGGCCAGCCCCAGCATTTT	CASSQDVAHPTGRGQPQHF
TRBJ2-7	TRBV19	TRBD2	NA	TGTGCCAGTAGTAGGGAACAGCGGGGAACCTACGAGCAGTACTTC	CASSREQRGTYEQYF
TRBJ2-1	TRBV7-3	NA	NA	TGTGCCAGCAGCTTAGGTTTCTCTTCCAGGGGCTACAATGAGCAGTTCTTC	CASSLGFSSRGYNEQFF
TRBJ1-2	TRBV4-2	NA	NA	TGTGCCAGCAGCCAAGATCTTGGGGAGGCAAGTGAGGGCTACACCTTC	CASSQDLGEASEGYTF
TRBJ2-7	TRBV6-6	TRBD2	once	TGTGCCAGCAGTACGACTAGCGGGGTGTCCTACGAGCAGTACTTC	CASSTTSGVSYEQYF
TRBJ1-2	TRBV4-1	TRBD1	NA	TGCGCCAGCAGCCAAGTCCCGGGACAGGGGTACTATGGCTACACCTTC	CASSQVPGQGYYGYTF
TRBJ2-2	TRBV29-1	TRBD1	NA	TGCAGCGTTCGGACAGGAACGAACACCGGGGAGCTGTTTTTT	CSVRTGTNTGELFF
TRBJ1-1	TRBV19	NA	NA	TGTGCCAGTAGTCCCATGACACCCATGAACACTGAAGCTTTCTTT	CASSPMTPMNTEAFF
TRBJ1-4	TRBV4-1	NA	NA	TGCGCCAGCAGCCAAGTACAGGAAAAACTGTTTTTT	CASSQVQEKLFF
TRBJ2-7	TRBV15	TRBD1	NA	TGTGCCACCAGCAGAGATTTCACAGGGGGCCACGAGCAGTACTTC	CATSRDFTGGHEQYF
TRBJ1-4	TRBV6-1	NA	NA	TGTGCCAGCAGTGACCCCGGGACACATGAAAAACTGTTTTTT	CASSDPGTHEKLFF
TRBJ2-5	TRBV18	NA	few	TGTGCCAGCTCTTGGGGCCTCCAAGAGACCCAGTACTTC	CASSWGLQETQYF
TRBJ2-7	TRBV5-4	TRBD2	NA	TGTGCCAGCAGCCCCATGGGGGGGTCCTACGAGCAGTACTTC	CASSPMGGSYEQYF
TRBJ1-2	TRBV5-4	NA	NA	TGTGCCAGCAGCTTGGGGCACAGGAGCTATAACTATGGCTACACCTTC	CASSLGHRSYNYGYTF
TRBJ2-1	TRBV7-2	TRBD2	NA	TGTGCCAGCGGACTGGCGGCGGCTAGCGGGAATGAGCAGTTCTTC	CASGLAAASGNEQFF
TRBJ2-1	TRBV6-5	TRBD1	few	TGTGCCAGCATGACCGGGACAGGGGGCAATGAGCAGTTCTTC	CASMTGTGGNEQFF
TRBJ2-3	TRBV4-1	TRBD2	NA	TGCGCCAGCAGCCAAGGGCCGGGGACTAGCGGGGGGCAAGCAGATACGCAGTATTTT	CASSQGPGTSGGQADTQYF
TRBJ2-3	TRBV29-1	TRBD2	NA	TGCAGCGTTCTCGGTCTAGCGGGGGGTTCGGATACGCAGTATTTT	CSVLGLAGGSDTQYF
TRBJ2-5	TRBV19	NA	few	TGTGCCAGTAGTAGGGGGGGGGCCTTGGAGACCCAGTACTTC	CASSRGGALETQYF
TRBJ1-1	TRBV15	NA	NA	TGTGCCACCAGCGGAAGACAGGTTAACACTGAAGCTTTCTTT	CATSGRQVNTEAFF
TRBJ1-2	TRBV7-2	NA	NA	TGTGCCAGCAGCCCACAGACGTTGGCTTATGGCTACACCTTC	CASSPQTLAYGYTF
TRBJ1-2	TRBV10-2	NA	NA	TGCGCCAGCCGGTCCGCAACGGGCTATGGCTACACCTTC	CASRSATGYGYTF
TRBJ2-7	TRBV13	TRBD1	once	TGTGCCAGCAGCTTAGGGACAGGGGACCACGAGCAGTACTTC	CASSLGTGDHEQYF
TRBJ1-6	TRBV6-6	TRBD1	NA	TGTGCCAGCAGTTACGGGCCAACAGGGGCCCCCCTCCACTTT	CASSYGPTGAPLHF
TRBJ2-7	TRBV2	TRBD1	NA	TGTGCCAGCAATCGACAGGGTTACAACGAGCAGTACTTC	CASNRQGYNEQYF
TRBJ2-2	TRBV5-1	NA	NA	TGCGCCAGCAGCTCCGGGGCGGGGATGAACACCGGGGAGCTGTTTTTT	CASSSGAGMNTGELFF
TRBJ2-7	TRBV2	TRBD2	NA	TGTGCCGGGGGGACCGGGACTAGCGGCTACGAGCAGTACTTC	CAGGTGTSGYEQYF
TRBJ1-5	TRBV19	NA	NA	TGTGCCAGTACCTCCTATAGCAATCAGCCCCAGCATTTT	CASTSYSNQPQHF
TRBJ1-2	TRBV6-5	NA	NA	TGTGCCAGCAGTTACTCGTGGTCCAGGGGTGGCTATGGCTACACCTTC	CASSYSWSRGGYGYTF
TRBJ2-7	TRBV5-1	NA	NA	TGCGCCAGCAGCTTGGAAGGGGCCGGCTCCTACGAGCAGTACTTC	CASSLEGAGSYEQYF
TRBJ1-1	TRBV6-2/TRBV6-3	NA	NA	TGTGCCAGCAGCCGACCGGACAGTTGGAACACTGAAGCTTTCTTT	CASSRPDSWNTEAFF
TRBJ2-7	TRBV18	TRBD1	NA	TGTGCCAGCTCACCCGGGACAGGGGTCGACTACGAGCAGTACTTC	CASSPGTGVDYEQYF
TRBJ2-5	TRBV18	TRBD2	NA	TGTGCCAGCTCACGGGGACTAGCACAAGAGACCCAGTACTTC	CASSRGLAQETQYF
TRBJ1-1	TRBV6-5	NA	few	TGTGCCAGCAGCCCGGGACAACTGAACACTGAAGCTTTCTTT	CASSPGQLNTEAFF
TRBJ2-2	TRBV10-3	TRBD1	NA	TGTGCCATCAGTGAACAGGGGCCCGGGGAGCTGTTTTTT	CAISEQGPGELFF
TRBJ1-1	TRBV3-1/TRBV3-2	NA	NA	TGTGCCCGCAGCCACGTGGGGGGCGGGAGGGCCTTTGAAGCTTTCTTT	CARSHVGGGRAFEAFF
TRBJ1-1	TRBV9	TRBD1	NA	TGTGCCAGCAGCAGGCGTACAGGGGGCGCGACTGAAGCTTTCTTT	CASSRRTGGATEAFF
TRBJ2-3	TRBV20-1	NA	NA	TGCAGTGCTAGAGATTCGGGGGATGGGTATTTT	CSARDSGDGYF
TRBJ2-5	TRBV10-3	TRBD1	NA	TGTGCCATCAGGGGACAGGGGTGGGAGACCCAGTACTTC	CAIRGQGWETQYF
TRBJ2-1	TRBV4-1	TRBD2	NA	TGCGCCAGCAGCCGAACTAGCGGGGGGGTTGGTGAGCAGTTCTTC	CASSRTSGGVGEQFF
TRBJ2-3	TRBV2	TRBD1	NA	TGTGCCAGCAGTAGCCGGGACAGGGGAACAGATACGCAGTATTTT	CASSSRDRGTDTQYF
TRBJ2-7	TRBV5-1	TRBD1	NA	TGCGCCAGCAGCGGGGGACAGGGGGCTGGTGTCGGGCAGTACTTC	CASSGGQGAGVGQYF
TRBJ1-5	TRBV19	NA	few	TGTGCCAGTACCCCAGGAGGTCGGGGTGACCATCAGCCCCAGCATTTT	CASTPGGRGDHQPQHF
TRBJ1-6	TRBV4-1	NA	NA	TGCGCCAGCAGCCAGAGAACCGGGGCCGGGGGGTCCTATAATTCACCCCTCCACTTT	CASSQRTGAGGSYNSPLHF
TRBJ1-2	TRBV28	NA	NA	TGTGCCAGCAGTTTATTCCCCCCGGGGTATGGCTACACCTTC	CASSLFPPGYGYTF
TRBJ1-1	TRBV24-1	NA	NA	TGTGCCACCAGTGGCGCGGCTCCGGGGAAGTACACTGAAGCTTTCTTT	CATSGAAPGKYTEAFF
TRBJ2-3	TRBV5-4	NA	NA	TGTGCCAGCAGCTTGGCCGGAGGTTTCACAGATACGCAGTATTTT	CASSLAGGFTDTQYF
TRBJ2-6	TRBV6-1	NA	NA	TGTGCCAGCAGTGAAGAGGAGGCCGGGGCCAACGTCCTGACTTTC	CASSEEEAGANVLTF